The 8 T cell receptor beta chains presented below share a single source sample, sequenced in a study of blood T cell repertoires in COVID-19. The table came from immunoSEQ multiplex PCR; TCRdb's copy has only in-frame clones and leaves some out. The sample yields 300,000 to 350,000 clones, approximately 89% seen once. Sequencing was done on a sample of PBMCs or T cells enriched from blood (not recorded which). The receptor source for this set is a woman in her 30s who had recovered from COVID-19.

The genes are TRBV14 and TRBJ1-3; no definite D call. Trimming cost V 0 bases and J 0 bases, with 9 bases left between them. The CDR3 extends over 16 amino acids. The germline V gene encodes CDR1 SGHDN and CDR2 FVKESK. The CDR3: CASSQEGYSSGNTIYF. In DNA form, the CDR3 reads TGTGCCAGCAGCCAAGAAGGATACAGCTCTGGAAACACCATATATTTT.

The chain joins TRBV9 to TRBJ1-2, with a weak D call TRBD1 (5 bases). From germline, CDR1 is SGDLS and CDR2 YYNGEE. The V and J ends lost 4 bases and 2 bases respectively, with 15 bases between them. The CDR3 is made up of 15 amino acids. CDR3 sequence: CASSTNAGRNYGYTF. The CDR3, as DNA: TGTGCCAGCAGCACAAACGCAGGGAGGAACTATGGCTACACCTTC.

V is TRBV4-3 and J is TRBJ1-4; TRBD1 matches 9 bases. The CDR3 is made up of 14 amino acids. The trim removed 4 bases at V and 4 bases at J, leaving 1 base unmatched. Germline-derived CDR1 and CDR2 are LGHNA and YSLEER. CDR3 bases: TGCGCCAGCAGCCCGGGACAGGGTAATGAAAAACTGTTTTTT. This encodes CASSPGQGNEKLFF.

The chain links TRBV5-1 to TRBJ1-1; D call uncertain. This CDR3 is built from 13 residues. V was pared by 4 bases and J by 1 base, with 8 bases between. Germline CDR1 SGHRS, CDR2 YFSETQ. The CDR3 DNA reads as TGCGCCAGCAGCCCCGGAGGGAACACTGAAGCTTTCTTT. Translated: CASSPGGNTEAFF. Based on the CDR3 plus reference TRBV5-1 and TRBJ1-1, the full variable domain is KAGVTQTPRYLIKTRGQQVTLSCSPISGHRSVSWYQQTPGQGLQFLFEYFSETQRNKGNFPGRFSGRQFSNSRSEMNVSTLELGDSALYLCASSPGGNTEAFFGQGTRLTVV.

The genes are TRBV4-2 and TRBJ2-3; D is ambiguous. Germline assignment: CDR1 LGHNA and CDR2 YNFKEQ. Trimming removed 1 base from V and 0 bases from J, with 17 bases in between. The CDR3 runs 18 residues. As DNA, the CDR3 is TGTGCCAGCAGCCAAGCCCTCCGGTCGAGCGCCAGCACAGATACGCAGTATTTT. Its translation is CASSQALRSSASTDTQYF.

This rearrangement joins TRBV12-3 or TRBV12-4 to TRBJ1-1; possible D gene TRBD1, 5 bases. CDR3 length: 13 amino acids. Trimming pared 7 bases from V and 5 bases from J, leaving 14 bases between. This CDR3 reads CASTRQGKTEAFF. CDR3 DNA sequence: TGTGCCAGCACTCGGCAGGGCAAGACTGAAGCTTTCTTT.

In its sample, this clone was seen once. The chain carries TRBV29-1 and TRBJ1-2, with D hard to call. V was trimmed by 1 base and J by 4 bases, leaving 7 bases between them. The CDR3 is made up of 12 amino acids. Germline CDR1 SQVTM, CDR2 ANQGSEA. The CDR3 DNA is TGCAGCGTTGAAGTTCACAGCTATGGCTACACCTTC. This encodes CSVEVHSYGYTF.

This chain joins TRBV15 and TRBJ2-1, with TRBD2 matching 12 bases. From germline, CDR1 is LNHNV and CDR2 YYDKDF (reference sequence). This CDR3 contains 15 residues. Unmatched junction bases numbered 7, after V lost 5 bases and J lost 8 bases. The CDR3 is CATSLRTSGIHEQFF. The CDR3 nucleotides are TGTGCCACCAGCCTCCGGACTAGCGGGATCCATGAGCAGTTCTTC.